Sequencing of this TCR beta chain was carried out in a study of blood T cell repertoires in COVID-19. Sequencing used immunoSEQ multiplex PCR; TCRdb keeps in-frame clones, though not all of them. Of some 370,000 clones detected, more than 70% appear once; the ten largest clones hold about 10%. V was cut by 4 bases and J by 8 bases, with 15 bases left in between. Germline CDR1 SGHRS, CDR2 YFSETQ. CDR3 length: 14 amino acids. The V call is TRBV5-1, the J call TRBJ1-4, with D uncertain. The TCR comes from a woman aged 30 to 39 with COVID-19, enrolled during active disease. Sequencing input: peripheral blood. Here the CDR3 reads CASSPDSIGEKLFF. CDR3 nucleotide sequence: TGCGCCAGCAGCCCGGACTCAATTGGGGAAAAACTGTTTTTT.